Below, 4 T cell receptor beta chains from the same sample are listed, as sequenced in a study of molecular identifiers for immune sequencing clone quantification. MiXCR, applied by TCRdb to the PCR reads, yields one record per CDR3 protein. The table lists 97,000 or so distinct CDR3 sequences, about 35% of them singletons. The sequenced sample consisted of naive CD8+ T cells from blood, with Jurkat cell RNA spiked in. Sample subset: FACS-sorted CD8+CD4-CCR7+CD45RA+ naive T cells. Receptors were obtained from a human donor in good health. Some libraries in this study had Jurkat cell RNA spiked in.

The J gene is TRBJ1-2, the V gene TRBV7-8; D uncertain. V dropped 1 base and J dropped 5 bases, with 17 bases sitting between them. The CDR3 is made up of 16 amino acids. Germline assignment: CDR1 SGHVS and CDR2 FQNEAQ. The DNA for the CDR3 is TGTGCCAGCAGCTTAGGGCAGGCTGGCACATATTATGGCTACACCTTC. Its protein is CASSLGQAGTYYGYTF. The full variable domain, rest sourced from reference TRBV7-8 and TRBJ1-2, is GAGVSQSPRYKVAKRGQDVALRCDPISGHVSLFWYQQALGQGPEFLTYFQNEAQLDKSGLPSDRFFAERPEGSVSTLKIQRTQQEDSAVYLCASSLGQAGTYYGYTFGSGTRLTVV.

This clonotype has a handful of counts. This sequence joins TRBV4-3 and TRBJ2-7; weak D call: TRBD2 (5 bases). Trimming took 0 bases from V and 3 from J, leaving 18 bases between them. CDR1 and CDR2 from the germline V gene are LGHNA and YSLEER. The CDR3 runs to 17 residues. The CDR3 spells CASSQDVSGGRGYEQYF. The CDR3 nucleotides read TGCGCCAGCAGCCAAGATGTATCGGGCGGACGGGGCTACGAGCAGTACTTC.

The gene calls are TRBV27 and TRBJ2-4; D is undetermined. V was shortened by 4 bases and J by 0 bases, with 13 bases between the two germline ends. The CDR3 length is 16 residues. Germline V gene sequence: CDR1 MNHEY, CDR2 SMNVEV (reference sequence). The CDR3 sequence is CASSSPDELAKNIQYF. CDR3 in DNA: TGTGCCAGCAGTTCGCCCGATGAGTTAGCCAAAAACATTCAGTACTTC.

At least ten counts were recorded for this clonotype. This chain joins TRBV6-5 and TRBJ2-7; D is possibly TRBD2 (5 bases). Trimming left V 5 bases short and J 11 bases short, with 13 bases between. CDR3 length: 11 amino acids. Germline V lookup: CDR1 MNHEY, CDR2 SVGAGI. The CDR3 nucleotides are TGTGCCAGCAGTGAGACGGGGAATGAGTACTTC. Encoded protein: CASSETGNEYF.